The 5 T cell receptor beta chains in this list originate from one sample, sequenced in a study of T cell responses to AZD1222 COVID-19 vaccine. The assay was immunoSEQ multiplex PCR, and TCRdb's table has in-frame clones only and misses some. The profile shows 240,000 or so clones, more than 85% of them singletons. The material sequenced was peripheral blood, taken on day 0 of AZD1222 vaccination. These receptors were collected from an adult in good health.

This chain joins TRBV19 and TRBJ1-4; no firm D call. Germline CDR1 and CDR2: LNHDA and SQIVND (reference sequence). V was cut by 7 bases and J by 6 bases, with 12 bases left in between. The CDR3 runs to 13 residues. Here the CDR3 DNA reads TGTGCCAGTAATGCAGGATTTTATGAAAAACTGTTTTTT. Its protein product is CASNAGFYEKLFF. Looking up the rest from reference TRBV19 and TRBJ1-4 gives the full variable domain: DGGITQSPKYLFRKEGQNVTLSCEQNLNHDAMYWYRQDPGQGLRLIYYSQIVNDFQKGDIAEGYSVSREKKESFPLTVTSAQKNPTAFYLCASNAGFYEKLFFGSGTQLSVL.

Comment on this clone: Other DNA sequences in the sample encode the same CDR3. The V call is TRBV28, the J call TRBJ2-7; no reliable D call. Trimming pared 3 bases from V and 3 bases from J, leaving 12 bases between. CDR3 length equals 14 residues. Per germline, CDR1 MDHEN and CDR2 SYDVKM. This CDR3 reads CASSFPGTGYEQYF. In DNA, the CDR3 is TGTGCCAGCAGTTTCCCCGGAACGGGCTACGAGCAGTACTTC.

The CDR3 here is CASSVGSGGAREQYF. The CDR3 nucleotides read TGTGCCAGCAGCGTAGGTAGCGGGGGGGCGAGGGAGCAGTACTTC. This sequence joins TRBV9 and TRBJ2-7, with 11 bases lining up with TRBD2. From germline, CDR1 is SGDLS and CDR2 YYNGEE. J lost 7 bases, V lost 0 bases, and 6 bases had no gene match. The CDR3 is 15 amino acids. The complete variable domain, with remaining parts taken from reference TRBV9 and TRBJ2-7, reads DSGVTQTPKHLITATGQRVTLRCSPRSGDLSVYWYQQSLDQGLQFLIQYYNGEERAKGNILERFSAQQFPDLHSELNLSSLELGDSALYFCASSVGSGGAREQYFGPGTRLTVT.

The V and J genes are TRBV29-1 and TRBJ1-2; D remains unclear. CDR3 size: 13 residues. Deletions cut 4 bases from V and 0 bases from J, with 9 bases between. Germline CDR1 and CDR2: SQVTM and ANQGSEA. Here the CDR3 reads CSVGSGANYGYTF. DNA for the CDR3: TGCAGCGTTGGGTCCGGGGCTAACTATGGCTACACCTTC.

The table lists this clone with a few counts. The chain uses TRBV19 and TRBJ2-2; D could derive from TRBD1 or TRBD2 (6 bases each). Germline V gives CDR1 LNHDA, CDR2 SQIVND (reference sequence). The CDR3 has 18 amino acids. Trimming cost V 6 bases and J 4 bases, with 24 bases left between them. The CDR3, as DNA: TGTGCCAGTAGACCTCCAAGAAGGGGGAGGAGTAGCACCGGGGAGCTGTTTTTT. Its protein product is CASRPPRRGRSSTGELFF. The complete variable domain, with remaining parts taken from reference TRBV19 and TRBJ2-2, reads DGGITQSPKYLFRKEGQNVTLSCEQNLNHDAMYWYRQDPGQGLRLIYYSQIVNDFQKGDIAEGYSVSREKKESFPLTVTSAQKNPTAFYLCASRPPRRGRSSTGELFFGEGSRLTVL.